Presented here are 18 T cell receptor beta chains from one specimen sequenced in a study of shared clonotypes between healthy human individuals. Naive CD8 cells, CD45RO-negative and positively selected for CCR7, excluded terminally differentiated effector memory CD45RA+ cells. TCRdb keeps only in-frame clones here, not all; method: immunoSEQ multiplex PCR. The sample has some 580,000 clones; roughly 98% are singletons. Sequenced: naive CD8+ T cells sorted from blood. Receptor source: a man under 40 in good health.

The V call is TRBV9, the J call TRBJ2-1; D is tentatively TRBD1 or TRBD2 (6 bases each). Germline-derived CDR1 and CDR2 are SGDLS and YYNGEE. V lost 8 bases and J 5 bases, leaving 14 bases between the germline ends. The CDR3 runs 13 residues. CDR3 nucleotides: TGTGCCAGTCCAGGGGAGGTCCACAATGAGCAGTTCTTC. This codes for CASPGEVHNEQFF.

The sample holds one count of this clone. This chain connects TRBV4-1 to TRBJ1-2; perhaps TRBD1 as D (5 bases). The CDR3 contains 16 residues. Between the trimmed V and J ends, which lost 1 base and 2 bases, there was a span of 14 bases. Germline values: CDR1 MGHRA, CDR2 YSYEKL. The CDR3 region has the DNA TGCGCCAGCAGCCAAGCCTTGGGGCAGACAAACTATGGCTACACCTTC. It codes for CASSQALGQTNYGYTF.

The chain links TRBV11-1 to TRBJ2-7, with D perhaps matching TRBD2 (6 bases). The CDR3 extends over 13 amino acids. Germline V gives CDR1 SGHAT, CDR2 FQDESV (reference sequence). V lost 5 bases, J lost 3 bases, and 11 bases lay in between. The CDR3, as DNA: TGTGCCAGCAGCCCGGGAGCAGGCTACGAGCAGTACTTC. Translating gives CASSPGAGYEQYF.

The chain links TRBV12-5 to TRBJ2-1, with D perhaps matching TRBD1 (8 bases). The CDR3 has 15 amino acids. Germline CDR1 and CDR2: LGHNT and FRNRAP. Trimming pared 6 bases from V and 3 bases from J, leaving 15 bases between. The CDR3 sequence is CASGTQGEGYNEQFF. As DNA, the CDR3 is TGTGCTAGTGGGACACAGGGGGAGGGCTACAATGAGCAGTTCTTC.

J is TRBJ2-1 and V is TRBV19; D gene ambiguous. V gave up 6 bases and J gave up 5 bases, with 5 bases separating them. CDR1 is LNHDA, CDR2 SQIVND, per germline (reference sequence). This CDR3 contains 11 residues. CDR3 amino acids: CASSSNNEQFF. As DNA, the CDR3 is TGTGCCAGTAGCTCAAACAATGAGCAGTTCTTC.

This chain connects TRBV7-9 to TRBJ2-7; perhaps TRBD1 as D (6 bases). The CDR3 length is 15 residues. V was pared by 5 bases and J by 7 bases, with 21 bases between. Per germline, CDR1 SEHNR and CDR2 FQNEAQ (reference sequence). CDR3 region: CASSTPYPADSEQYF. CDR3 sequence (DNA): TGTGCCAGCAGCACCCCCTACCCGGCGGACAGTGAGCAGTACTTC.

This sequence joins TRBV28 and TRBJ2-7; D is possibly TRBD1 (5 bases). The CDR3 is made up of 15 amino acids. The germline CDR1 and CDR2 sequences are MDHEN and SYDVKM. Trimming took off 3 bases at V and 2 bases at J, with 14 bases between the two ends. CDR3 sequence (DNA): TGTGCCAGCAGTTTCATTCCAGGGAAAACCTACGAGCAGTACTTC. It yields the protein CASSFIPGKTYEQYF.

V usage is TRBV7-9 and J usage is TRBJ2-7; 9 bases fit TRBD1. CDR1 and CDR2 (germline): SEHNR, FQNEAQ (reference sequence). Trimming took 5 bases from V and 3 from J; bases not matched to a gene: 11. This CDR3 contains 16 residues. The CDR3 spells CASSARQGDIYYEQYF. The CDR3 bases are TGTGCCAGCAGCGCTAGACAGGGGGATATCTACTACGAGCAGTACTTC.

The chain employs TRBV7-6 and TRBJ2-1; no firm D call. This CDR3 has 15 residues. Germline V lookup: CDR1 SGHVS, CDR2 FNYEAQ. Trimming took 2 bases from V and 4 from J, leaving 12 bases between them. The CDR3 coding sequence is TGTGCCAGCAGCTTAATGCCGTCGCAGTACAATGAGCAGTTCTTC. It encodes CASSLMPSQYNEQFF.

V and J are TRBV20-1 and TRBJ1-2; the D gene is possibly TRBD1 (6 bases). Germline CDR1 and CDR2: DFQATT and SNEGSKA (reference sequence). V was clipped by 2 bases and J by 6 bases, with 7 bases between them. The CDR3 extends over 11 amino acids. The CDR3 region has the DNA TGCAGTGCTAGAAGACAGGATGGCTACACCTTC. It translates to CSARRQDGYTF.

This clone was found once. The chain is built from TRBV5-5 and TRBJ1-4; D gene uncertain. The V and J ends lost 4 bases and 6 bases respectively, with 10 bases between them. CDR3 length: 13 residues. Per the germline V gene, CDR1 is SGHKS and CDR2 is YYEKEE (reference sequence). CDR3 bases: TGTGCCAGCAGCCAACAGACTTATGAAAAACTGTTTTTT. Its translation: CASSQQTYEKLFF. Using reference TRBV5-5 and TRBJ1-4 for the parts outside the CDR3, the full variable domain is DAGVTQSPTHLIKTRGQQVTLRCSPISGHKSVSWYQQVLGQGPQFIFQYYEKEERGRGNFPDRFSARQFPNYSSELNVNALLLGDSALYLCASSQQTYEKLFFGSGTQLSVL.

V and J are TRBV9 and TRBJ2-2; a weak D match, TRBD1 (6 bases). V gave up 4 bases and J gave up 2 bases, with 9 bases separating them. CDR3 length: 14 residues. Germline values: CDR1 SGDLS, CDR2 YYNGEE. The CDR3 loop is CASSPGTNTGELFF. CDR3 DNA sequence: TGTGCCAGCAGCCCCGGGACAAACACCGGGGAGCTGTTTTTT.

The J gene is TRBJ1-1, the V gene TRBV9; no clear D gene. CDR1 and CDR2 (germline): SGDLS, YYNGEE. Trimming shortened V by 4 bases and J by 4 bases, and 14 bases separated the two germline ends. There are 14 residues in the CDR3. The CDR3 region has the DNA TGTGCCAGCAGCCCCGAAGTCCGGACCACTGAAGCTTTCTTT. Translated, it gives CASSPEVRTTEAFF.

The CDR3 DNA reads as TGTGCCAGCAGCTTGTCCGCTCCGAAAAACACTGAAGCTTTCTTT. This gives the protein CASSLSAPKNTEAFF. The gene calls are TRBV7-9 and TRBJ1-1, with D unclear. The CDR3 is 15 amino acids. Trimming took off 3 bases at V and 2 bases at J, with 13 bases between the two ends. Germline V gene sequence: CDR1 SEHNR, CDR2 FQNEAQ (reference sequence).

In its sample, this clone was seen once. The rearrangement links TRBV15 to TRBJ2-1, with D possibly matching TRBD1 (5 bases). Trimming stripped 0 bases from V and 0 bases from J, with 12 bases between. Germline V gives CDR1 LNHNV, CDR2 YYDKDF (reference sequence). CDR3 length: 17 residues. The DNA of the CDR3 is TGTGCCACCAGCAGAGATGGGGCGGCGAGCTCCTACAATGAGCAGTTCTTC. Translation gives CATSRDGAASSYNEQFF.

This chain connects TRBV27 to TRBJ2-1, with D hard to call. This CDR3 has 15 residues. Trimming removed 7 bases from V and 1 base from J, with 14 bases in between. Per the germline V gene, CDR1 is MNHEY and CDR2 is SMNVEV (reference sequence). The DNA of the CDR3 is TGTGCCAGCACTTCCATTCGGGTATCCTACAATGAGCAGTTCTTC. Amino acids: CASTSIRVSYNEQFF.

The chain joins TRBV5-1 to TRBJ2-3; D is tentatively TRBD1 or TRBD2 (6 bases each). Germline CDR1 and CDR2: SGHRS and YFSETQ. V was clipped by 4 bases and J by 2 bases, with 17 bases between them. This CDR3 has 16 amino acids. CDR3 sequence reads: CASSPVWGAVTDTQYF. CDR3 nucleotides: TGCGCCAGCAGCCCTGTATGGGGGGCGGTCACAGATACGCAGTATTTT. Full variable domain (outside the CDR3, taken from reference TRBV5-1 and TRBJ2-3): KAGVTQTPRYLIKTRGQQVTLSCSPISGHRSVSWYQQTPGQGLQFLFEYFSETQRNKGNFPGRFSGRQFSNSRSEMNVSTLELGDSALYLCASSPVWGAVTDTQYFGPGTRLTVL.

V gene TRBV4-3 combines with J gene TRBJ1-3; D is unresolved. Deletions cut 0 bases from V and 0 bases from J, with 9 bases between. The germline V gene encodes CDR1 LGHNA and CDR2 YSLEER. The CDR3 runs 16 residues. CDR3 protein: CASSQDRLYSGNTIYF. DNA of the CDR3: TGCGCCAGCAGCCAAGACCGGTTATACTCTGGAAACACCATATATTTT.